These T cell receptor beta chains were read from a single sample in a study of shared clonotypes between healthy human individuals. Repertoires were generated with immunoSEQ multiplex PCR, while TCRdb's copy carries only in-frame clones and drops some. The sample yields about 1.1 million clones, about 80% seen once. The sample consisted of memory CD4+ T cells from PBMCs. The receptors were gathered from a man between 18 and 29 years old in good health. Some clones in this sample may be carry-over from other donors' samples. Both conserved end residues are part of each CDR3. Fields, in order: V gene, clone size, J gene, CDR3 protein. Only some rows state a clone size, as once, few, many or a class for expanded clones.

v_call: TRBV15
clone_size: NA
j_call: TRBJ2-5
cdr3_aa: CATRVFGQGGRWETQYF

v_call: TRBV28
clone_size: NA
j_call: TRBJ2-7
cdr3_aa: CASSERLGQYF

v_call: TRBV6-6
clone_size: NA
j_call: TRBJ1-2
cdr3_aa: CASSTPSGRYYGYTF

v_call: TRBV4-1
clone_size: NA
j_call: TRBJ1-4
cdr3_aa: CASRTWDRPEKLFF

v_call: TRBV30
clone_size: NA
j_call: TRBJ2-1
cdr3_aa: CAWAGNNEQFF

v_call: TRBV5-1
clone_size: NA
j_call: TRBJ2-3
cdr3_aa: CASSSGTSGNTDTQYF

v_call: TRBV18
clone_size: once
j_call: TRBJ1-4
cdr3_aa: CASSPRQTNEKLFF

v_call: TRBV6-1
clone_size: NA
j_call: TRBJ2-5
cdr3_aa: CASRVPSPGETQYF

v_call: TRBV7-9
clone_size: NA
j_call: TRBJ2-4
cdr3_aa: CASSWRGDSGSIQYF

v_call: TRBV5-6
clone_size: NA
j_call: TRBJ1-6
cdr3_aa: CASSSRTDYNSPLHF

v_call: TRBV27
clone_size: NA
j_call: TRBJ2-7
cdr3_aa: CASSFGRGSEREQYF

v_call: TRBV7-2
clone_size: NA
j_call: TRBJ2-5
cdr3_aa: CASSAQRETQYF

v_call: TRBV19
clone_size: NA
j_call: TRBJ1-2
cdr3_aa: CASSISFRDYGYTF

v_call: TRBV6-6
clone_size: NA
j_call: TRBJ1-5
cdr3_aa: CASKGITGGSQPQHF

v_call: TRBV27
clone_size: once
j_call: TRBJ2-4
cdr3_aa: CASSLSGIQYF

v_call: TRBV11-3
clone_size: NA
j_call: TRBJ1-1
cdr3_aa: CASSPDRLNTEAFF

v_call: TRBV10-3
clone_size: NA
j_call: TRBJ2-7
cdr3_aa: CAIWWRLTYEQYF

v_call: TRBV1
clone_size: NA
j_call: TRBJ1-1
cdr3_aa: CTSSQDQGHSMNTEAFF

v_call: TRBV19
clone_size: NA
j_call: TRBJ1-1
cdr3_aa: CASTKQQNTEAFF

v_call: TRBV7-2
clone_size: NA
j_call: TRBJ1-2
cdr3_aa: CASSRTGKYGYTF

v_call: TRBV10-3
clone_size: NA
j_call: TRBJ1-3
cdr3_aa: CAIRPSGTSGNTIYF

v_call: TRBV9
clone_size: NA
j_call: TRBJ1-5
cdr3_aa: CASSVGWGQTSNQPQHF

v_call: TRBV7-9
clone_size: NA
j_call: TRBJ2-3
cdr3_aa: CASSLGRRGSPDTQYF

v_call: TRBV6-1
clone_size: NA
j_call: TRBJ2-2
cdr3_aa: CATALTGGFGELFF

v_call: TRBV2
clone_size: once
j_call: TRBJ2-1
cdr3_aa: CASSERVSGQFF

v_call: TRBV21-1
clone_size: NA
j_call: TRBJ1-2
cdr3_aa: CASSKVDRERDYGYTF

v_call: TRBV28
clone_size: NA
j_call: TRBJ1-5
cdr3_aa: CASSPNPTGPQPQHF